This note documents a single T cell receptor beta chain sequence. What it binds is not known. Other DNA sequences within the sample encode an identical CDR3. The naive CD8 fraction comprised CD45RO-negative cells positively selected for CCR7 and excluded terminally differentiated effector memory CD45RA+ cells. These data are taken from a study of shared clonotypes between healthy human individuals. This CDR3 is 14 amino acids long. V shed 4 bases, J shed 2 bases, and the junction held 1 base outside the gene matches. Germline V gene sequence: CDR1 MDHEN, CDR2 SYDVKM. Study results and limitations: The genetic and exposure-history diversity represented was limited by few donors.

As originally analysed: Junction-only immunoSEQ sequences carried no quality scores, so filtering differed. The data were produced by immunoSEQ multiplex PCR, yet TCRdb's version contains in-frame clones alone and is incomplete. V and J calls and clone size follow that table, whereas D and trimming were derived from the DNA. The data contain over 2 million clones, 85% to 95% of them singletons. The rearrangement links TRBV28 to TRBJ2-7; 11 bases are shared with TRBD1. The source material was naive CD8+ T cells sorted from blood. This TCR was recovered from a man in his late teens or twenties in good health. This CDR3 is CASSSGQGAYEQYF. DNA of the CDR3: TGTGCCAGCAGTTCGGGACAGGGGGCCTACGAGCAGTACTTC.